This T cell receptor (beta chain) derives from a study of T-cell memory formation after mild COVID-19. Study context: Largely, TCR clusters stayed within a single donor. Whole-study findings and limits: Cross-reactive memory seemingly joined, as some responding clones were found in pre-infection memory. The study found contracting CD4+ clones mainly in CM and EM and contracting CD8+ clones in EMRA.

This clonotype was detected a few times. Its antigen is unidentified. With constant-segment primers, 5'RACE yielded cDNA libraries of TCR alpha and TCR beta that carried sample barcodes and UMIs. One entry per CDR3 protein results from TCRdb running MiXCR on the 5' RACE reads. The sample lists fewer than 700,000 distinct CDR3 sequences, more than 15% occurring once. The sequence was collected from an adult woman who had mild COVID-19 (a few samples of this study predate the infection). Cell type and time point are not known. The specimen sequenced was PBMCs or a T cell subset sorted from them (not recorded which).

Written as DNA, the CDR3 is TGTGCCAGCAGCCAAGGGGATAGAAGTTACTACAATGAGCAGTTCTTC. Its protein product is CASSQGDRSYYNEQFF. The genes are TRBV14 and TRBJ2-1, with D unresolved. The V end lost 1 base, the J end lost 3 bases, and 13 bases lay between the germline ends. The CDR3 sequence is 16 residues long. The germline CDR1 and CDR2 sequences are SGHDN and FVKESK.